Below, 21 T cell receptor beta chains from the same sample are listed, as sequenced in a study of T cells after yellow fever vaccination (dated by TCRdb to the late 2010s). The treatment or condition label corresponds to: live attenuated yellow fever vaccine strain. Libraries were made using 5' RACE. TCRdb records Illumina HiSeq 2500 as the sequencer. Clones were called with MiXCR by TCRdb after fastp trimmed the public reads at Q25, and only in-frame beta chains were retained. Rows matching on CDR3 protein sequence are summarized as one entry with the most common DNA and genes. This sample gives 300,000 to 450,000 distinct CDR3 sequences in total; more than 5.5% of them show up just once. In total, the top ten clones hold 15% of the sample. The material sequenced was PBMCs, taken 5 days after the yellow fever booster vaccination. Receptor source: a young man who received the YFV17D yellow fever vaccine.

This clonotype occurred many times. The chain carries TRBV18 and TRBJ2-7; D uncertain. Germline CDR1 KGHSH, CDR2 LQKENI. This CDR3 is built from 13 residues. Trimming removed 3 bases at V and 3 bases at J, with 9 bases between. DNA of the CDR3: TGTGCCAGCTCACCCGAACTGGGCTACGAGCAGTACTTC. The encoded protein is CASSPELGYEQYF.

This clonotype has only a few counts. The genes are TRBV11-2 and TRBJ1-3; perhaps TRBD1 as D (6 bases). Germline V lookup: CDR1 SGHAT, CDR2 FQNNGV. The CDR3 has 16 amino acids. V gave up 5 bases and J gave up 1 base, with 15 bases separating them. The CDR3 coding sequence is TGTGCCAGCAGCGGGGGCCCCATTTCATCTGGAAACACCATATATTTT. Translating gives CASSGGPISSGNTIYF.

This clonotype was detected ten times or more. This sequence joins TRBV5-1 and TRBJ2-7; perhaps TRBD2 as D (5 bases). CDR3 length: 16 residues. The germline gives CDR1 SGHRS, CDR2 YFSETQ. V was shortened by 3 bases and J by 1 base, with 17 bases between the two germline ends. The CDR3 region has the DNA TGCGCCAGCAGCTCCATTGCTGGGAGCATTTCCTACGAGCAGTACTTC. Protein sequence: CASSSIAGSISYEQYF.

A few counts support this clonotype. At one boundary the junction diverges from the germline segment, which might be a read error. The chain couples TRBV2 to TRBJ2-7; D possibly corresponds to TRBD2 (6 bases). The length of the CDR3 is 14 residues. Germline lookup yields CDR1 SNHLY and CDR2 FYNNEI. The CDR3 DNA reads as TGTGCCAGCAGTGAAGTTAGGAGGGGAAGCAGGTACGACTTC. Encoded protein: CASSEVRRGSRYDF.

This clonotype showed up many times. The genes are TRBV5-1 and TRBJ2-7; 10 nucleotides agree with TRBD1. Germline values: CDR1 SGHRS, CDR2 YFSETQ. There are 15 residues in the CDR3. The J segment lost 6 bases and the V segment lost 4 bases, leaving 10 bases of the junction unmatched. The CDR3 here is CASSKRDRGGREQYF. CDR3 nucleotides: TGCGCCAGCAGCAAGAGGGACAGGGGAGGTCGCGAGCAGTACTTC.

This clonotype was seen more than once but under ten times. V usage is TRBV7-9 and J usage is TRBJ2-2; D not resolved. In germline, CDR1 is SEHNR, CDR2 FQNEAQ (reference sequence). V was trimmed by 2 bases and J by 0 bases, leaving 7 bases between them. This CDR3 has 15 amino acids. The DNA for the CDR3 is TGTGCCAGCAGCTTAAGTACCTCGAACACCGGGGAGCTGTTTTTT. Translation gives CASSLSTSNTGELFF.

This chain uses TRBV4-3 with TRBJ1-1, with unresolved D. Germline assignment: CDR1 LGHNA and CDR2 YSLEER. CDR3 length equals 13 residues. Between the trimmed V and J ends, which lost 0 bases and 3 bases, there was a span of 5 bases. DNA of the CDR3: TGCGCCAGCAGCCAAGATTCGGACACTGAAGCTTTCTTT. It encodes CASSQDSDTEAFF.

This clonotype was picked up a small number of times. The V gene is TRBV9, the J gene TRBJ2-2, with 10 bases lining up with TRBD1. The CDR3 contains 21 residues. The germline gives CDR1 SGDLS, CDR2 YYNGEE. The junction had 21 bases not matched to a gene; V was cut back by 7 bases and J by 0 bases. The chain's CDR3 is CASRILGGTGDLSPNTGELFF. CDR3 nucleotide sequence: TGTGCCAGCCGAATACTAGGAGGGACAGGGGACTTATCCCCGAACACCGGGGAGCTGTTTTTT.

Ten or more counts support this clonotype. The rearrangement links TRBV5-1 to TRBJ2-5; 11 nucleotides agree with TRBD2. Trimming cost V 1 base and J 5 bases; bases outside gene matches: 4. The CDR3 length is 15 residues. Germline loops: CDR1 SGHRS, CDR2 YFSETQ. The CDR3 DNA sequence: TGCGCCAGCAGCTTGACTAGCGGGAGATTCGAGACCCAGTACTTC. It specifies CASSLTSGRFETQYF.

In its sample, this clonotype was seen a few times. V is TRBV5-4 and J is TRBJ1-1, with 10 bases matching TRBD1. This CDR3 region has 15 residues. Trimming took 5 bases from V and 4 from J; bases not matched to a gene: 8. Germline CDR1 reads SGHNT; CDR2 reads YYREEE (reference sequence). The CDR3 reads CASRTGQGMGTEAFF. In nucleotides, the CDR3 is TGTGCCAGCAGGACGGGACAGGGGATGGGCACTGAAGCTTTCTTT.

The chain has TRBV19 and TRBJ2-5; D may be TRBD2 (5 bases). Trimming took 5 bases from V and 5 from J, leaving 15 bases between them. This CDR3 region has 14 residues. Germline V gene sequence: CDR1 LNHDA, CDR2 SQIVND (reference sequence). The CDR3 protein is CASSRPGGGETQYF. CDR3 in DNA: TGTGCCAGTAGTCGGCCAGGTGGCGGGGAGACCCAGTACTTC.

The chain links TRBV5-6 to TRBJ2-7; TRBD2 matches 9 bases. J was trimmed by 4 bases and V by 2 bases; bases with no gene match: 4. Germline V CDR1 and CDR2: SGHDT, YYEEEE. This CDR3 is 14 amino acids long. The CDR3 DNA follows: TGTGCCAGCAGCTTTAGCGGGAGTGGTTACGAGCAGTACTTC. Translated, it gives CASSFSGSGYEQYF. The full variable domain, completed using reference TRBV5-6 and TRBJ2-7, is DAGVTQSPTHLIKTRGQQVTLRCSPKSGHDTVSWYQQALGQGPQFIFQYYEEEERQRGNFPDRFSGHQFPNYSSELNVNALLLGDSALYLCASSFSGSGYEQYFGPGTRLTVT.

Ten or more counts support this clonotype. This chain connects TRBV10-3 to TRBJ2-1; 12 nucleotides match TRBD2. The CDR3 is 14 residues long. The germline gives CDR1 ENHRY, CDR2 SYGVKD. V dropped 7 bases and J dropped 6; count of bases not matched to a gene: 4. The CDR3 region is CAIKTTSGSNEQFF. The CDR3 nucleotides are TGTGCCATCAAGACGACTAGCGGGAGCAATGAGCAGTTCTTC.

In its sample, this clonotype was seen many times. V is TRBV7-2 and J is TRBJ2-5; no reliable D call. The CDR3 is made up of 12 amino acids. V lost 0 bases, J lost 5 bases, and 4 bases lay in between. Germline V CDR1 and CDR2: SGHTA, FQGNSA. The CDR3: CASSLATETQYF. DNA for the CDR3: TGTGCCAGCAGCTTAGCCACCGAGACCCAGTACTTC.

This clonotype was recorded many times. The chain joins TRBV20-1 to TRBJ2-3; TRBD2 matches 8 bases. Germline V gene data show CDR1 as DFQATT and CDR2 as SNEGSKA (reference sequence). This CDR3 is built from 16 residues. The trim removed 0 bases at V and 2 bases at J, leaving 7 bases unmatched. CDR3: CSARDWLAGHTDTQYF. The CDR3 coding sequence is TGCAGTGCTAGAGATTGGTTAGCGGGACACACAGATACGCAGTATTTT.

This clonotype has ten or more counts. This rearrangement joins TRBV12-3 or TRBV12-4 to TRBJ2-3, with 13 bases lining up with TRBD2. The CDR3 is made up of 17 amino acids. V gave up 6 bases and J gave up 4 bases; unmatched junction bases: 10. CDR3 region: CASSPGLAGVRADTQYF. The CDR3 DNA follows: TGTGCCAGCAGCCCAGGACTAGCGGGAGTTCGGGCAGATACGCAGTATTTT.

This sequence joins TRBV7-2 and TRBJ2-5; either TRBD1 or TRBD2 may supply D (6 bases each). Germline lookup yields CDR1 SGHTA and CDR2 FQGNSA. V was cut by 5 bases and J by 1 base, with 11 bases left in between. The CDR3 runs 14 residues. The CDR3 DNA sequence: TGTGCCAGCAGCCGCGGGACATTCCAAGAGACCCAGTACTTC. Translated: CASSRGTFQETQYF. The full variable domain, with the rest looked up from reference TRBV7-2 and TRBJ2-5, is GAGVSQSPSNKVTEKGKDVELRCDPISGHTALYWYRQSLGQGLEFLIYFQGNSAPDKSGLPSDRFSAERTGGSVSTLTIQRTQQEDSAVYLCASSRGTFQETQYFGPGTRLLVL.

This clonotype was found many times. The chain combines TRBV5-1 with TRBJ1-5; D unresolved. This CDR3 region has 13 residues. Trimming took off 4 bases at V and 5 bases at J, with 10 bases between the two ends. Germline V gene lookup returns CDR1 SGHRS and CDR2 YFSETQ. DNA of the CDR3: TGCGCCAGCAGCCTATCCCCCGATCAGCCCCAGCATTTT. It codes for CASSLSPDQPQHF. Using reference TRBV5-1 and TRBJ1-5 for the parts outside the CDR3, the full variable domain is KAGVTQTPRYLIKTRGQQVTLSCSPISGHRSVSWYQQTPGQGLQFLFEYFSETQRNKGNFPGRFSGRQFSNSRSEMNVSTLELGDSALYLCASSLSPDQPQHFGDGTRLSIL.

The CDR3 coding sequence is TGTGCCAGCAGACCCGGACAGGGTAGCCGTCGGACTGAAGCTTTCTTT. Its protein product is CASRPGQGSRRTEAFF. This rearrangement joins TRBV7-2 to TRBJ1-1, with 8 bases that match TRBD1. The CDR3 loop spans 16 amino acids. Germline V gene data show CDR1 as SGHTA and CDR2 as FQGNSA. V was clipped by 6 bases and J by 5 bases; unmatched bases: 14.

This clonotype has at least ten counts. The chain combines TRBV7-2 with TRBJ2-3; 11 positions match TRBD1. This CDR3 spans 15 amino acids. The V gene's germline CDR1 is SGHTA and CDR2 FQGNSA. The V gene end was trimmed by 4 bases and the J gene end by 8 bases; junction bases not matched to a gene: 8. CDR3 nucleotides: TGTGCCAGCAGCTCCTGGACAGGGGGCTTGGTTACGCAGTATTTT. Encoded protein: CASSSWTGGLVTQYF.

The V call is TRBV5-1, the J call TRBJ2-1, with D tentatively TRBD2 (6 bases). Trimming pared 4 bases from V and 7 bases from J, leaving 18 bases between. The CDR3 covers 15 residues. Germline V lookup: CDR1 SGHRS, CDR2 YFSETQ. Here the CDR3 DNA reads TGCGCCAGCAGCGTAGCTCAGGGAGGAGTGAATGAGCAGTTCTTC. It specifies CASSVAQGGVNEQFF.